This TCR beta chain emerged from a study of Graves' ophthalmopathy and Graves' hyperthyroidism. Study-wide results and limits: The majority of expanded thyroid clonotypes above 0.001 frequency also occurred in blood. Using 13 signatures, a model distinguished ophthalmopathy from stable hyperthyroidism, reaching roughly 90% sensitivity and 81.08% specificity.

Patients with other autoimmune diseases, uncontrolled infections, pregnancy or lactation were excluded. Clinicians made diagnoses from clinical symptoms, serum thyroxine, TRAb, thyroid ultrasound and orbital computed tomography. The authors amplified TCR beta CDR3 regions, and they did so from RNA transcripts for repertoire sequencing. Second-round multiplex PCR followed a first-round RT-PCR using HTBI primers. Via MiXCR, TCRdb re-called the multiplex PCR reads, giving one row per CDR3 protein. There are under 200,000 distinct CDR3 sequences in the sample; roughly 37% occur only once, and approximately 6.3% lies in the top ten. This clonotype was detected ten times or more. Its antigen is unidentified. The material sequenced was peripheral blood. The clonotype was recovered from a middle-aged woman with Graves' ophthalmopathy.

This chain's CDR3 is CASRHQAGATDTQYF. The CDR3 DNA sequence: TGTGCCAGCAGACACCAGGCGGGAGCGACAGATACGCAGTATTTT. The chain links TRBV6-1 to TRBJ2-3, with 7 nucleotides matching TRBD2. The CDR3 has 15 residues. Germline V gives CDR1 MNHNS, CDR2 SASEGT. V shed 6 bases, J shed 3 bases, and the junction held 9 bases outside the gene matches.